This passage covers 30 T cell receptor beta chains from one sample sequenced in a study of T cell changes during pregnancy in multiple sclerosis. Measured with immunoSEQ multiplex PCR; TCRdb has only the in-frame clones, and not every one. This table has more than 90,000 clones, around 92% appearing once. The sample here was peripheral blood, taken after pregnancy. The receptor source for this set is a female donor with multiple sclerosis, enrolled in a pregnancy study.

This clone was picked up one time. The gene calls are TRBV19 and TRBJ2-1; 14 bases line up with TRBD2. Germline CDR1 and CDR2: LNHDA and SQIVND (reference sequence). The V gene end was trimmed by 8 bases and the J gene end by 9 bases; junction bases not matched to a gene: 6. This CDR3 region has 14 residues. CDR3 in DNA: TGTGCCAGTGGGACTAGCGGGAGTCTAGGTGAGCAGTTCTTC. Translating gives CASGTSGSLGEQFF.

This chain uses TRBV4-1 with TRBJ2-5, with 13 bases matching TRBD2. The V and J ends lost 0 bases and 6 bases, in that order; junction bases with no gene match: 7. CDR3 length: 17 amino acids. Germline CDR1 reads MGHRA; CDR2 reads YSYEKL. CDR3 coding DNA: TGCGCCAGCAGCCAAGAGAGTTTGGGGACTAGCGGGAAGACCCAGTACTTC. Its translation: CASSQESLGTSGKTQYF.

Written as DNA, the CDR3 is TGCAGCGTTGTCCATGCCAGGGGGGAAAAACTGTTTTTT. Encoded protein: CSVVHARGEKLFF. V and J are TRBV29-1 and TRBJ1-4, with 7 bases lining up with TRBD1. After removal of 4 bases from V and 8 bases from J, the junction contained 7 bases not matched to a gene. Germline V gene data show CDR1 as SQVTM and CDR2 as ANQGSEA. This CDR3 is 13 amino acids long.

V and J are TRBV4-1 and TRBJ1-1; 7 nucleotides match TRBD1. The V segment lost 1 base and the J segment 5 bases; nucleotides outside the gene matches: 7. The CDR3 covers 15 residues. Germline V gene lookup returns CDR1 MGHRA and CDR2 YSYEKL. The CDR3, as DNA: TGCGCCAGCAGCCAAGTGCACAGGGGATCTACTGAAGCTTTCTTT. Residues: CASSQVHRGSTEAFF.

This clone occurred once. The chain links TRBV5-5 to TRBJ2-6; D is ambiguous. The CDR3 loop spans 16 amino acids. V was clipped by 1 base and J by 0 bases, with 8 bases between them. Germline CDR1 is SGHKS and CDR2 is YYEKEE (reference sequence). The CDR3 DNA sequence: TGTGCCAGCAGCTTGTGGCAGGCCTCTGGGGCCAACGTCCTGACTTTC. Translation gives CASSLWQASGANVLTF.

This CDR3 is CASSTNREGDTEAFF. The CDR3 nucleotides are TGTGCCAGCAGCACCAACAGGGAGGGAGATACTGAAGCTTTCTTT. The chain uses TRBV7-9 and TRBJ1-1; weak D call: TRBD1 (6 bases). CDR1 and CDR2 (germline): SEHNR, FQNEAQ (reference sequence). The CDR3 extends over 15 amino acids. The germline V and J ends were trimmed by 5 bases and 5 bases, with 18 bases remaining between them.

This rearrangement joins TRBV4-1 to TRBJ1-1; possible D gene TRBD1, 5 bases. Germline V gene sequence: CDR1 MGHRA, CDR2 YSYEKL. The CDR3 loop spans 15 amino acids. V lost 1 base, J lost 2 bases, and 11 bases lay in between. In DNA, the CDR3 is TGCGCCAGCAGCCAAGTAGGGGCAGAAAACACTGAAGCTTTCTTT. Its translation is CASSQVGAENTEAFF.

CDR3 sequence reads: CSVEAGADTQYF. For the CDR3, the DNA is TGCAGCGTTGAGGCGGGAGCAGATACGCAGTATTTT. The chain has TRBV29-1 and TRBJ2-3; 7 nucleotides match TRBD2. With V trimmed by 3 bases and J by 4 bases, 1 base remained unmatched. This CDR3 comprises 12 residues. Germline-derived CDR1 and CDR2 are SQVTM and ANQGSEA.

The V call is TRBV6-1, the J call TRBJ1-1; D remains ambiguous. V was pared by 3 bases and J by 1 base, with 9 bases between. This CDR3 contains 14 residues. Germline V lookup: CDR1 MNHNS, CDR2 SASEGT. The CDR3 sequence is CASSDWTGNTEAFF. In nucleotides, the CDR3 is TGTGCCAGCAGTGACTGGACTGGGAACACTGAAGCTTTCTTT.

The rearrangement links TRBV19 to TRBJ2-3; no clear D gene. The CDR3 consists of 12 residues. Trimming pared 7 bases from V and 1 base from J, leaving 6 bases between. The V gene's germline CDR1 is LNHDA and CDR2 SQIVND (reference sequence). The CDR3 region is CASNEGTDTQYF. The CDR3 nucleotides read TGTGCCAGTAACGAGGGCACAGATACGCAGTATTTT.

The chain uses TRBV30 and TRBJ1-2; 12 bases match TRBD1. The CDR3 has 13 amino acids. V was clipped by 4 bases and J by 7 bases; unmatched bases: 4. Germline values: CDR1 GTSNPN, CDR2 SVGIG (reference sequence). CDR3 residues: CAWNRDRGLGYTF. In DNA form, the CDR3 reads TGTGCCTGGAACCGGGACAGGGGGCTTGGCTACACCTTC.

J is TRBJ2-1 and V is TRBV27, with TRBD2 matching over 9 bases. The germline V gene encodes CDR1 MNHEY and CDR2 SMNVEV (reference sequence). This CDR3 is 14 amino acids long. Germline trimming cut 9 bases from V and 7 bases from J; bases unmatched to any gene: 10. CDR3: CASISGSNRNEQFF. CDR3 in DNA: TGTGCCAGTATTAGCGGGAGTAATAGAAATGAGCAGTTCTTC.

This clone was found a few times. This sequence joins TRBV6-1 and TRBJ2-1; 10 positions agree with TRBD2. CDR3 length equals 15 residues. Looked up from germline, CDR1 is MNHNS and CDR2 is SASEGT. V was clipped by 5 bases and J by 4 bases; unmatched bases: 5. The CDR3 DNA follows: TGTGCCAGCAGTCTATTAGCGGGAGGTTACAATGAGCAGTTCTTC. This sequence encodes CASSLLAGGYNEQFF.

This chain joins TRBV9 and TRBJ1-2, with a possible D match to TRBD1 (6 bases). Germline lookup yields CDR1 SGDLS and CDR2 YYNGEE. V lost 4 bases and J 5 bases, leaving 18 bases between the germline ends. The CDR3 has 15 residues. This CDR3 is CASSLKQGPFYGYTF. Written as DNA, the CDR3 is TGTGCCAGCAGCCTAAAACAGGGCCCTTTTTATGGCTACACCTTC.

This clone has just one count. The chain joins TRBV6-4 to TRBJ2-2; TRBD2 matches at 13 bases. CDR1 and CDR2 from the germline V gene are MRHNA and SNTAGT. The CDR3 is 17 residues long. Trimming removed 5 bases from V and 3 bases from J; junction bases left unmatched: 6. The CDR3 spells CASSSTSGGPDTGELFF. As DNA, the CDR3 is TGTGCCAGCAGTTCGACTAGCGGGGGGCCGGACACCGGGGAGCTGTTTTTT.

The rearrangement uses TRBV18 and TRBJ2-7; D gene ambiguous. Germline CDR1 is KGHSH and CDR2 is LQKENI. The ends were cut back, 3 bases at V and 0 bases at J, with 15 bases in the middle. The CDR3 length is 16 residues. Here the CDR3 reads CASSPPRGGNSYEQYF. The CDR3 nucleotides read TGTGCCAGCTCACCCCCACGTGGCGGTAACTCCTACGAGCAGTACTTC.

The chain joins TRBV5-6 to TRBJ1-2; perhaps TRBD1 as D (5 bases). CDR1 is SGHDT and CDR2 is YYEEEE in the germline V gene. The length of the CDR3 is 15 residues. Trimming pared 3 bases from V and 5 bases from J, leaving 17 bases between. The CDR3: CASSWDDSSWYGYTF. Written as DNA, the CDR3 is TGTGCCAGCAGCTGGGATGACAGTAGCTGGTATGGCTACACCTTC.

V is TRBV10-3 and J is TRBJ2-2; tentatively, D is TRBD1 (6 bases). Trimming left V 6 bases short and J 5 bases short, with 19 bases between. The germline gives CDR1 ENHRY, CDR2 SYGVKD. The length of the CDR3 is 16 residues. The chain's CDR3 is CAISEVRDTDTGELFF. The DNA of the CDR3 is TGTGCCATCAGCGAAGTCCGGGACACGGATACCGGGGAGCTGTTTTTT.

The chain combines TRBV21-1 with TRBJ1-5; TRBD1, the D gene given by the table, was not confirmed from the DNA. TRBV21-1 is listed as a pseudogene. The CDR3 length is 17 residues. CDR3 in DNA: TGTGCCACCCGCGGGACAGGGAAGAGGGGTGGCAATCAGCCCCAGCATTTT. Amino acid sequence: CATRGTGKRGGNQPQHF.

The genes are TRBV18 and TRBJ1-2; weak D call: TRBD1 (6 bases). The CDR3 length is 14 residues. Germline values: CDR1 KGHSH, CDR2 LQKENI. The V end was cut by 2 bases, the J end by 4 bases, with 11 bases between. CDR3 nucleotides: TGTGCCAGCTCACCAACAACAGGGAGCTATGGCTACACCTTC. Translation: CASSPTTGSYGYTF.

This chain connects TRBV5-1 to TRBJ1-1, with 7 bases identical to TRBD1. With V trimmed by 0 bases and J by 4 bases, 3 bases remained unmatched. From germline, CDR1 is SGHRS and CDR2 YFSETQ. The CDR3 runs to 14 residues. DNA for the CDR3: TGCGCCAGCAGCTTGGGACAGGGTTTCACTGAAGCTTTCTTT. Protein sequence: CASSLGQGFTEAFF.

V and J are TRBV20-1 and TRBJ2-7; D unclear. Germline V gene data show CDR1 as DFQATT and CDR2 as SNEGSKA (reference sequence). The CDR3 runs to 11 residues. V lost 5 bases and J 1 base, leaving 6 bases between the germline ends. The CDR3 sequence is CSAQESYEQYF. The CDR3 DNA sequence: TGCAGTGCTCAAGAGTCCTACGAGCAGTACTTC.

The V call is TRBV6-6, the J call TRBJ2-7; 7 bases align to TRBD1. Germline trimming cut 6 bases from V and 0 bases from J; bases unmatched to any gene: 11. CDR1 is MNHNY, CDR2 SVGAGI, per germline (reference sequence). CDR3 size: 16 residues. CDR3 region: CASSPFERTGSYEQYF. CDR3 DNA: TGTGCCAGCAGCCCCTTCGAGAGGACAGGCTCCTACGAGCAGTACTTC.

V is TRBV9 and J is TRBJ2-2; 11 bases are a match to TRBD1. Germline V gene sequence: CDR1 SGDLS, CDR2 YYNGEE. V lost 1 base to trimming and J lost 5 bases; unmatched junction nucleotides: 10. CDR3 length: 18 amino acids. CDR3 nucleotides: TGTGCCAGCAGCGTACTGAGGGGACAGGGGGACTCAACCGGGGAGCTGTTTTTT. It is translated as CASSVLRGQGDSTGELFF.

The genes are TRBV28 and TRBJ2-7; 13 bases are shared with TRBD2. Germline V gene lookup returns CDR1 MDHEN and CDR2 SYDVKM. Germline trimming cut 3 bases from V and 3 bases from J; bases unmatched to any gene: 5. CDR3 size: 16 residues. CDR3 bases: TGTGCCAGCAGTTTGTCCGGGACTAGCGGGGACTACGAGCAGTACTTC. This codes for CASSLSGTSGDYEQYF.

In nucleotides, the CDR3 is TGTGCCAGCAGCTTAGGGGTAGCGGAAACTTACGAGCAGTACTTC. Amino acids: CASSLGVAETYEQYF. V and J are TRBV7-9 and TRBJ2-7, with D perhaps TRBD2 (6 bases). This CDR3 has 15 residues. Germline CDR1 SEHNR, CDR2 FQNEAQ (reference sequence). The V end was cut by 1 base, the J end by 4 bases, with 14 bases between. The full variable domain, rest sourced from reference TRBV7-9 and TRBJ2-7, is DTGVSQNPRHKITKRGQNVTFRCDPISEHNRLYWYRQTLGQGPEFLTYFQNEAQLEKSRLLSDRFSAERPKGSFSTLEIQRTEQGDSAMYLCASSLGVAETYEQYFGPGTRLTVT.

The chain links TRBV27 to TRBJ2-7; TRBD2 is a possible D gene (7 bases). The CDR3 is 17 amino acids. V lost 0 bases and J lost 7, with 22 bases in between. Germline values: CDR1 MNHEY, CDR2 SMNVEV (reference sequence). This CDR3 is CASSLSTLSAGAGEQYF. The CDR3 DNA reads TGTGCCAGCAGTTTATCGACTTTGAGTGCGGGGGCGGGGGAGCAGTACTTC.

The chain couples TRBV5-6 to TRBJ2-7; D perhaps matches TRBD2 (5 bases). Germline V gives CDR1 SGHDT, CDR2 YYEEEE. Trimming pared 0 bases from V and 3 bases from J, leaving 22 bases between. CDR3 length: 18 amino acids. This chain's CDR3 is CASSLENSLGPAYYEQYF. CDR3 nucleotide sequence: TGTGCCAGCAGCTTGGAAAACTCACTAGGCCCCGCTTACTACGAGCAGTACTTC.

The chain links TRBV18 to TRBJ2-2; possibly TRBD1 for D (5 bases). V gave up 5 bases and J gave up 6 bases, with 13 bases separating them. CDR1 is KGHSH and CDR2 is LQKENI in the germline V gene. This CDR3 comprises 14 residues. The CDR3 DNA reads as TGTGCCAGCTCAGAGGATAGGGGCGCCGGGGAGCTGTTTTTT. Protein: CASSEDRGAGELFF.

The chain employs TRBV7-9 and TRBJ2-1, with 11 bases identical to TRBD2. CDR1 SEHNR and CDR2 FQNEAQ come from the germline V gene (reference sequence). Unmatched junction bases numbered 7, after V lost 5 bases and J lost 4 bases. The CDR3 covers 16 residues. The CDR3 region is CASSPTGTSGYNEQFF. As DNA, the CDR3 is TGTGCCAGCAGCCCAACCGGGACTAGCGGTTACAATGAGCAGTTCTTC. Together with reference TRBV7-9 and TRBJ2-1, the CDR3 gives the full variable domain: DTGVSQNPRHKITKRGQNVTFRCDPISEHNRLYWYRQTLGQGPEFLTYFQNEAQLEKSRLLSDRFSAERPKGSFSTLEIQRTEQGDSAMYLCASSPTGTSGYNEQFFGPGTRLTVL.